A single TCR beta chain is shown here with its context. This sample stems from a study of blood T cell repertoires in COVID-19. Repertoires were generated with immunoSEQ multiplex PCR, while TCRdb's copy carries only in-frame clones and drops some. In the table there are under 250,000 clones, about 80% of which are singletons. The CDR3 sequence is 13 residues long. V lost 8 bases and J 7 bases, leaving 12 bases between the germline ends. The sequence was collected from a man younger than 45 who had recovered from COVID-19. This chain links TRBV12-3 or TRBV12-4 with TRBJ1-6; D is unresolved. Sample: peripheral blood. The CDR3 DNA is TGTGCCAGCGGGGAGACATGGAATTCACCCCTCCACTTT. Amino acids: CASGETWNSPLHF.